What follows describes a single T cell receptor (beta chain). Its cognate antigen has yet to be identified. No base-level quality is on record; no much larger clone is a single base apart. Patients with autoimmune disease history or receiving systemic immunosuppression were excluded from the trial. Peripheral blood for TCR sequencing was collected from all dose cohorts at baseline, on cycle 4 day 1, and on cycle 7 day 1. The samples were taken from a phase I, first-in-human, multicenter, open-label dose-escalation trial of ivuxolimab. Adults with locally advanced or metastatic melanoma, renal cell carcinoma, hepatocellular carcinoma or head and neck squamous cell carcinoma were enrolled in the trial. Before TCR sequencing, CD4+ T cells and CD8+ T cells from peripheral blood were sorted into separate populations. Genomic DNA was isolated from the sorted cells so that the TCRbeta CDR3 region could be sequenced. The immunoSEQ Assay was used for sequencing of TCRbeta CDR3 regions. TCRdb provides this immuneACCESS table in a form limited to in-frame rearrangements. Some clones are lacking; in checked studies, under half of them reflect an unresolved V gene, and why the rest are absent is not known. The sample table holds tens of thousands of clones, of which 65% to 90% were seen once. About half of the sample goes to the ten largest clones.

The record originates from a study of OX40 agonist ivuxolimab in advanced cancers. For context, the study as a whole: Ivuxolimab was an agonistic, fully human IgG2 monoclonal antibody directed against OX40 (CD134), a costimulatory receptor. The paper covers the monotherapy dose-escalation part of the phase I ivuxolimab trial, which included N ≈ 57 patients. Patients were allowed to have had prior anti-PD-1, anti-PD-L1 or anti-CTLA-4 therapy, and around 37% of the dose-escalation patients had previously received checkpoint inhibitors. In the dose-escalation cohort, approximately 82% of patients were male, and the mean age was approximately 55 years, with a range of roughly 20 to 85. Peripheral TCRbeta sequencing was intended to test whether TCR sequence diversity was altered and clonal T-cell expansion was caused by ivuxolimab. Among the roughly 52 dose-escalation patients, approximately 20 had hepatocellular carcinoma, 15 or so melanoma, 9 renal cell carcinoma and 9 head and neck cancer. Intravenous ivuxolimab was administered to patients every 2 weeks at six dose levels: 0.01, 0.1, 0.3, 1.5, 3 and 10 mg/kg. Partial responses occurred in three dose-escalation patients, of whom one had hepatocellular carcinoma and two had cutaneous melanoma.

The V and J ends are trimmed by 8 bases and 1 base, leaving 11 bases between them. CDR1 and CDR2 (SGHAT, FQNNGV) derive from the germline V gene. The CDR3, cysteine through phenylalanine, is 13 amino acids long. This entry keeps only the CDR3 DNA: 39 bases, framed from base 1. The research as a whole found: The antigen specificity of the clonally expanded peripheral T cells was not determined. In the 0.1-3.0 mg/kg groups, partial responders had among the lowest normalized peripheral clonal expansion, particularly in CD8+ T cells. On average, CD8+ T cells showed more expanded clones than CD4+ T cells after ivuxolimab. Low levels of normalized T-cell clonal expansion were also seen in some nonresponding patients. At doses from 0.1 to 3.0 mg/kg, clonal expansion was seen in both CD4+ and CD8+ blood T cells between baseline and week 6.

The chain links TRBV11-2 with TRBJ1-1; TRBD1 is a weak D gene call, 6 bases matching. Sequencing was performed on CD4+ or CD8+ T cells sorted from blood, taken in a trial of the OX40 agonist ivuxolimab. This clonotype was sampled from an adult with an advanced solid tumor such as melanoma, head and neck, liver or kidney cancer. The nucleotides read TGTGCCAGCCACAGGGTGGGGAACACTGAAGCTTTCTTT. Its amino acids are CASHRVGNTEAFF. With all but the CDR3 taken from the reference TRBV11-2 and TRBJ1-1 genes, the full variable domain is: EAGVAQSPRYKIIEKRQSVAFWCNPISGHATLYWYQQILGQGPKLLIQFQNNGVVDDSQLPKDRFSAERLKGVDSTLKIQPAKLEDSAVYLCASHRVGNTEAFFGQGTRLTVV.